This T cell receptor (beta chain) originates from a study of T cell repertoires in cytomegalovirus infection. Overall study: Public TCR beta signatures were indicative of both CMV infection and a matching HLA type.

The CDR3 has 15 amino acids. V lost 0 bases and J 5 bases, leaving 16 bases between the germline ends. Germline V lookup: CDR1 DFQATT, CDR2 SNEGSKA (reference sequence). Study results and limitations: HLA-C-restricted CMV-specific TCR beta clonotypes were dominant in the ex vivo response. Based on cumulative public TCR beta family frequency, carriers of CMV plus the relevant HLA were identified.

Turning to this clonotype: Its antigen is currently unknown.

One entry per CDR3 protein results from TCRdb running MiXCR on the reads. In the table there are nearly 450,000 distinct CDR3 sequences, 30% to 40% of which are singletons. The sequence was collected from a human donor in good health (CMV status not recorded). Some clones in this sample may be carry-over from other donors' samples. This rearrangement joins TRBV20-1 to TRBJ1-2; D is ambiguous. The specimen sequenced was PBMCs. CDR3 nucleotides: TGCAGTGCTAGAGAGTGGGCAGGCGTGGGGTATGGCTACACCTTC. It yields the protein CSAREWAGVGYGYTF.